The clone carrying this T cell receptor (beta chain) was counted a few times. Its target is unknown. From the 5' RACE reads, TCRdb called clonotypes with MiXCR, one entry per CDR3 protein. The sample carries tens of thousands of distinct CDR3 sequences, 9.5% to 15% recorded once. This specimen comes from a study of T-cell memory formation after mild COVID-19. In the study overall: TCR clusters mostly belonged to single donors.

Overall study results and limits: A second wave of clones peaked on day 37, and their SARS-CoV-2 specificity went unconfirmed.

The TCR originated in a young man who had mild COVID-19 (a few samples of this study predate the infection). Cell type and time point are not known. The source material was PBMCs or a T cell subset sorted from them (not recorded which).

Here the CDR3 DNA reads TGTGCCAGCAGCTTCCTAGCGGGGGTAGAGACCCAGTACTTC. Translating it yields CASSFLAGVETQYF. The V call is TRBV7-9, the J call TRBJ2-5; 10 bases fit TRBD2. The CDR3 runs to 14 residues. Germline V lookup: CDR1 SEHNR, CDR2 FQNEAQ (reference sequence). After removal of 3 bases from V and 4 bases from J, the junction contained 2 bases not matched to a gene.